What follows describes a single T cell receptor (beta chain). Its antigen is unknown. These data are taken from a study of cytomegalovirus exposure and HLA in healthy donors (dated by TCRdb to about 2017). Some background on the complete study: An earlier analysis of 587 of the donors reported 250 to 350 Gb of sequence data and around 100 million unique TCR beta sequences obtained from 180 million or so T cells. Of the 300 to 450 genotyped donors, over 80% were placed in the genetic ancestry cluster associated with self-reported Caucasian donors. A later analysis re-analyzed previously published TCR beta repertoires from 600 to 850 donors and added high-resolution HLA genotyping to study TCR occurrence patterns. Five DR-DQ haplotypes were handled as single units for association and clustering, since linkage in the cohort was strong. Every repertoire in the discovery cohort had been generated on one and the same sequencing platform. HLA typing included class I and class II loci at four-digit resolution. An early release that covered some 640 HLA-typed donors contained approximately 300 gigabases of sequencing data and about 84 million unique TCR sequences. Among about 400 genotyped donors of the cohort, an average of around 220,000 unique TCR beta nucleotide sequences was sequenced per donor, of which 15% to 20% were non-productive. An earlier analysis of around 580 of the donors used high-throughput TCR beta sequencing to judge whether each TCR beta V gene segment behaved as functional or pseudogenic. The study combined high-throughput TCR immunosequencing, statistical association of individual TCRs with disease status, and machine learning to predict cytomegalovirus infection status. The later analysis used no new phenotypic data to find candidate immune exposures, relying instead on TCR beta sequences and their occurrence across donors. Genome-wide SNP genotypes for about 60% of the roughly 670 donors were used in a later genetic analysis, which treated that subset as a discovery cohort. Using immunosequencing, the study profiled T cell repertoires from approximately 700 subjects and related those repertoires to cytomegalovirus serostatus. Typing coverage varied by locus: about 629-630 donors for A, B, C, DRB1 and DQB1; approximately 500 for DQA1; more than 600 for DPA1; around 490 for DPB1. The study aimed to test whether signatures of past pathogen exposure could be identified by cataloging public T cell receptors. Along with the roughly 670-subject first cohort, a separate validation cohort of over 90 different subjects was used. Alongside the repertoire data, information on donor age, sex, ethnicity and CMV serostatus was compiled.

The receptor library was made with the immunoSEQ multiplex PCR assay. For the multiplex PCR, a mixture combining 60 forward primers for TCR Vbeta segments and 13 reverse primers for TCR Jbeta segments was used. A multiplex PCR assay on genomic DNA amplified the CDR3 region of rearranged TCR beta genes. On the Illumina HiSeq System, the amplified TCR beta libraries were sequenced as 87-base-pair reads. For the original study's pipeline: A later analysis tallied 70 million to 100 million unique TCR beta chains across the approximately 670 repertoires, and approximately 9.9 million of those chains were shared by two or more donors. Raw reads were error-corrected and collapsed into unique sequences by a nearest-neighbor algorithm in which closely related sequences were merged to remove PCR and sequencing errors. Alignment of CDR3 sequences to IMGT reference sequences was used to assign V, D and J gene segments. For a sequence to be retained, at least a six-nucleotide match to both a V gene segment and a J gene segment was required. Rearrangements were classified as productive when the CDR3 lacked stop codons and remained in frame with V and J, and all other rearrangements were classified as non-productive. Following IMGT convention, CDR3 was defined as the stretch from the second conserved V-encoded cysteine up to the conserved J-encoded phenylalanine. In an earlier analysis of 587 of the donors, sequences lacking an unambiguous match to a single V gene segment were excluded. In an earlier analysis of 587 of the donors, V segments were called functional above 56.7% productive rearrangements and were called segregating when the between-donor standard deviation exceeded 5%. A statistical classification framework was built to diagnose cytomegalovirus status from the catalog of TCR beta chain sequences. In a later analysis, TCR nucleotide sequences were compared against IMGT/GENE-DB human TR gene sequences so that V and J genes could be assigned. A later analysis assigned CDR3 sequences and most-parsimonious VDJ recombination scenarios with the TCRdist pipeline. A later analysis defined each TCR beta chain by its CDR3 amino acid sequence plus V-gene family, and excluded reads lacking a unique V-gene family. In a later analysis, approximately 590 highly shared, low-generation-probability nucleotide sequences were removed to address suspected cross-contamination and a sequencing artifact. In a later analysis, a clonal expansion index was calculated for each public chain from normalized within-repertoire ranks of inferred template counts. A later analysis computed generation probabilities with a VDJ recombination model fitted to out-of-frame rearrangements, and checked the results against IGoR. A later analysis scored TCR-TCR, TCR-HLA and TCR-CMV co-occurrence with hypergeometric tests, applying a repertoire-size bias correction to TCR pairs. In a later analysis, false discovery rates were estimated by permuting HLA or CMV assignments 20 times. A later analysis grouped co-occurring TCRs with DBSCAN, adding TCRdist sequence similarity when clustering within HLA-allele-positive subsets. Repertoires with fewer than 30,000 or more than 120,000 public chains were left out of co-occurrence clustering, as were five repertoires with anomalous nucleotide sharing. The source is immuneACCESS, and TCRdb retained only in-frame sequences with V and J called. Part of the clones is not carried over; for the studies checked, unresolved V genes explain less than half of this, and the remainder is unexplained. That table furnishes V, J and clone size, whereas the DNA furnished D and trimming. The sample table on file contains just over 200,000 clones. The ten largest clones take up roughly 1.2% of the sample.

Broad study findings and their caveats: A group of highly shared sequence variants was considered likely to be a technical artifact of the sequencing pipeline. At a false discovery rate of 0.05, a later analysis linked some 18,000 TCR beta sequences to specific HLA alleles. It was suggested by the authors that the approach could potentially be generalized to other disease states and immunological phenotypes. CMV serostatus was the only immune exposure information available for the cohort. An earlier analysis of some 590 of the donors showed that most TCR beta V segments appeared in productive rearrangements either about 87% or about 30% of the time, which broadly matched IMGT annotations. A few of the identified cytomegalovirus-associated TCR beta chains were confirmed in vitro to be specific for cytomegalovirus antigens. Correlated functional status among segregating V segments might reflect linkage disequilibrium, but an unknown experimental factor could not be ruled out. Cytomegalovirus status was reported to be diagnosed by the classifier with high specificity and sensitivity in both the original and validation cohorts. Some IMGT-functional V segments, including TRBV6-2 and TRBV6-3, could not be distinguished by the 87-base-pair reads and were therefore excluded. According to a later analysis, most CMV-associated TCR beta chains appeared to be HLA-restricted, and the HLA associations seemed to be driven largely by CMV exposure. In the study, some 160 TCR beta chains were listed as associated with cytomegalovirus. A further reported finding was that TCR beta sequences accurately predicted the HLA-A and HLA-B alleles for most subjects in the first cohort. Sequencing depth was assumed to be roughly uniform across donors in the presence/absence analyses, though that assumption may not hold. V-gene and J-gene trimming of TCR beta chains was associated with a missense DCLRE1C variant in a later genetic analysis, and the association was replicated in an independent cohort. In a later analysis, HLA-associated TCR beta chains showed more clonal expansion and lower generation probabilities than non-associated chains that were equally common. According to a later analysis, parvovirus B19, influenza, CMV and Epstein-Barr virus appeared linked to several top co-occurrence clusters. In this cohort, only TCR beta chains were sequenced, and detectable features were limited by the absence of alpha or paired-chain data. Most TCR sequences were seen in very few donors, while some public TCRs were found in many individuals. Because counts were too low, roughly 16 rarely observed V segments, including chromosome 9 orphons, were excluded from the earlier analysis of 500 to 700 of the donors. Assigning TCR associations to individual alleles was difficult when HLA alleles, especially DR and DQ, strongly co-occurred. Because HLA typing was unavailable for some donors at each locus, only the typed subset was used in association tests. A later genetic analysis reported fewer N-insertions in productive TCRs among donors in an Asian-associated ancestry cluster than the roughly 700-donor mean. A later analysis found that TCR association rates varied across HLA loci, with DRB1 alleles showing the most associated TCRs and HLA-C alleles the fewest.

The cohort comprised more than 550 healthy bone marrow donors. Cohort members were all nominally healthy when sampled, although unrecorded immune exposures were likely present. The donor tested CMV seropositive and was one of the 289 seropositive cohort members. Every donor gave a peripheral blood sample, and the peripheral blood mononuclear cells from that sample were used for TCR beta sequencing. Genomic DNA extraction from the blood cell samples was performed with the Qiagen DNeasy Blood Extraction Kit. Its CDR3 holds 13 amino acids, cysteine through phenylalanine. The only DNA kept is the CDR3, 39 bases in frame from the first base. CDR1 SQVTM and CDR2 ANQGSEA were looked up in the germline V gene. V is pared back by 3 bases and J by 1 base, with 8 bases lying between the germline termini.

This receptor was identified in a girl aged 2 to 10 in good health and CMV-seropositive. What was sequenced was PBMCs. This chain is built from TRBV29-1 and TRBJ2-3; no D gene call is confident. DNA sequence: TGCAGCGTTGATTCGTTCGGCACAGATACGCAGTATTTT. Its protein reads: CSVDSFGTDTQYF.